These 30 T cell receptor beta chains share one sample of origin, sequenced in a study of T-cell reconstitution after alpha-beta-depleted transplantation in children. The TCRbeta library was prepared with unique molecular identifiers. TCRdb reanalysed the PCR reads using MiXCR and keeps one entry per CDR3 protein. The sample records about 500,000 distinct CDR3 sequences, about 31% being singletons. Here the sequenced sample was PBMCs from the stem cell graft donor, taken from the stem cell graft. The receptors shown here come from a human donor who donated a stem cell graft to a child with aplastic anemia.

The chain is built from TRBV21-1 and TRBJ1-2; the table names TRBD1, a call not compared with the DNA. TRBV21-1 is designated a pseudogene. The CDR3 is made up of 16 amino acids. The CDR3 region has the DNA TGTGCCAGCATCAAGTACTGGGACCCCGGCCACTATGGCTACACCTTC. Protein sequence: CASIKYWDPGHYGYTF.

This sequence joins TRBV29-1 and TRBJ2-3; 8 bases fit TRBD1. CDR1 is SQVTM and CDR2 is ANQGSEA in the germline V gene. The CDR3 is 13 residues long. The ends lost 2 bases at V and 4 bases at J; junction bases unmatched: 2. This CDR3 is CSVEQGAADTQYF. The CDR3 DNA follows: TGCAGCGTTGAACAGGGGGCCGCAGATACGCAGTATTTT.

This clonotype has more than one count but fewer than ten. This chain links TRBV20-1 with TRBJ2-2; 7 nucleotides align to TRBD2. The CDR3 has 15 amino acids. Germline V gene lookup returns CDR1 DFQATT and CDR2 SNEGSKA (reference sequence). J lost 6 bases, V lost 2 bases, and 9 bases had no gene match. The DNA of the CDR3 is TGCAGTGCTAGATCGCGGGGAGGGCCGGCCGGGGAGCTGTTTTTT. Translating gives CSARSRGGPAGELFF.

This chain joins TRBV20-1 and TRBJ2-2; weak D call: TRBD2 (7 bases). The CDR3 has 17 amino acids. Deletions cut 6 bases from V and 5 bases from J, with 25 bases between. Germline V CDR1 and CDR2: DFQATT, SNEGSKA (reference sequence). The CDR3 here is CSAPRVGGRRGTGELFF. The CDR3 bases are TGCAGTGCCCCGAGGGTTGGCGGGAGAAGGGGGACCGGGGAGCTGTTTTTT.

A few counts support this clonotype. CDR3 region: CASSLTDRGETQYF. The CDR3 nucleotides read TGTGCCAGCAGCTTAACGGACAGGGGGGAGACCCAGTACTTC. The rearrangement uses TRBV7-9 and TRBJ2-5; 10 bases line up with TRBD1. In germline, CDR1 is SEHNR, CDR2 FQNEAQ (reference sequence). The CDR3 totals 14 residues. With V trimmed by 2 bases and J by 5 bases, 2 bases remained unmatched.

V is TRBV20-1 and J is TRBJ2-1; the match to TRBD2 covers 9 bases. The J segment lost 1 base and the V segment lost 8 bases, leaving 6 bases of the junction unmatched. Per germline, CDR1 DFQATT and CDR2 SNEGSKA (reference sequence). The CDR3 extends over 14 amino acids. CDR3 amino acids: CSPTSGQSYNEQFF. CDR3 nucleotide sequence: TGCAGTCCCACTAGCGGGCAGTCCTACAATGAGCAGTTCTTC.

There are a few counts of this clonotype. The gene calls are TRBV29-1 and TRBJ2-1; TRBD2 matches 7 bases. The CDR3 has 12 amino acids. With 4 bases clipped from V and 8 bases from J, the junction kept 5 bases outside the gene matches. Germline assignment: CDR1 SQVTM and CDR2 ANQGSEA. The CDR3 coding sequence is TGCAGCGTTGGCGGGGGTCCCGATGAGCAGTTCTTC. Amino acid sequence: CSVGGGPDEQFF.

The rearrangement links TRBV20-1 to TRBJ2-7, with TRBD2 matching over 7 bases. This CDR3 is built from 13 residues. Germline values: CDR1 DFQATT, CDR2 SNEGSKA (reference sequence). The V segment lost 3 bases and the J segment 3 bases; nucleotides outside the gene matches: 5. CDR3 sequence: CSARGDYDYEQYF. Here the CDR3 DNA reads TGCAGTGCTAGGGGGGACTACGACTACGAGCAGTACTTC.

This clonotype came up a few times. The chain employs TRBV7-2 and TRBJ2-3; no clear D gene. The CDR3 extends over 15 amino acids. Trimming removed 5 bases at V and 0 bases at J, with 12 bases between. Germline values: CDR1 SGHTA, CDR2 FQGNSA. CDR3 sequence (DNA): TGTGCCAGCAGCCTCAGGCCTAGTAGCACAGATACGCAGTATTTT. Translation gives CASSLRPSSTDTQYF.

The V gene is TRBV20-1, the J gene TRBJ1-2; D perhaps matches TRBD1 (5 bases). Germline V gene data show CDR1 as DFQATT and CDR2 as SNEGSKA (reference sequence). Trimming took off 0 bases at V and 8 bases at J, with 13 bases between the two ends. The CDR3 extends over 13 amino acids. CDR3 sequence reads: CSARDGASRGYTF. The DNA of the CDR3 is TGCAGTGCTAGAGATGGGGCGTCCCGGGGCTACACCTTC.

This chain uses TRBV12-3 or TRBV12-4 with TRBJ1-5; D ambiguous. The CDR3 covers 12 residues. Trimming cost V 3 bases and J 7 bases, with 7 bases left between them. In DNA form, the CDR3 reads TGTGCCAGCAGTTTGGGCACGCAGCCCCAGCATTTT. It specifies CASSLGTQPQHF.

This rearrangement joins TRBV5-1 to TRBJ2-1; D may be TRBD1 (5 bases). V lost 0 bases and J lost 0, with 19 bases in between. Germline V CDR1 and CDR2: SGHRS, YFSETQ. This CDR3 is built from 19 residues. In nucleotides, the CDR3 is TGCGCCAGCAGCTTGGTCATACAACAGGTTCCGAGCTCCTACAATGAGCAGTTCTTC. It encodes CASSLVIQQVPSSYNEQFF.

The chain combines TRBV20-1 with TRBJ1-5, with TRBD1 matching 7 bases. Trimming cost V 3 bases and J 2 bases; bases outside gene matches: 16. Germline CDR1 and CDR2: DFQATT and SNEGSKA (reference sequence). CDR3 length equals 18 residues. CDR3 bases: TGCAGTGCTAGTTTCCATGGCAGGGGGAATTGGGGCAATCAGCCCCAGCATTTT. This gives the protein CSASFHGRGNWGNQPQHF.

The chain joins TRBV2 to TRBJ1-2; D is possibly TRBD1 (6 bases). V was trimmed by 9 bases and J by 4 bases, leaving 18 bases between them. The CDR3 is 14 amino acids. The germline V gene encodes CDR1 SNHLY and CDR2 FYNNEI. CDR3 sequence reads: CASSGGGRPYGYTF. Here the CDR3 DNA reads TGTGCCAGTTCGGGGGGCGGCCGACCCTATGGCTACACCTTC.

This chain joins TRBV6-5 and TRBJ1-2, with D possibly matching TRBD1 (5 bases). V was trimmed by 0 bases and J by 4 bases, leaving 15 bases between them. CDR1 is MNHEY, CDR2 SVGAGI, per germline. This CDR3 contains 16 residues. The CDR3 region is CASSYSPQENSYGYTF. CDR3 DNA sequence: TGTGCCAGCAGTTACTCGCCACAGGAGAACTCCTATGGCTACACCTTC.

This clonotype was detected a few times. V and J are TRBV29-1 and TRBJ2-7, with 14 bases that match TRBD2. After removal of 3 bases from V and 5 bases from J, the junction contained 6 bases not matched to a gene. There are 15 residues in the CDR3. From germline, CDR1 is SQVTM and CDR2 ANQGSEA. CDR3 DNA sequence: TGCAGCGTTGAGGGGACTAGCGGGAGTTTGAACGAGCAGTACTTC. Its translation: CSVEGTSGSLNEQYF.

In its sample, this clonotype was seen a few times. For the CDR3, the DNA is TGTGCCAGCAGCCAAACGGGACGGAGCAATCAGCCCCAGCATTTT. It encodes CASSQTGRSNQPQHF. V gene TRBV3-1 combines with J gene TRBJ1-5; tentative D call: TRBD1 (5 bases). CDR1 and CDR2 (germline): LGHDT, YNNKEL (reference sequence). Trimming removed 2 bases from V and 1 base from J, with 9 bases in between. The CDR3 is 15 amino acids.

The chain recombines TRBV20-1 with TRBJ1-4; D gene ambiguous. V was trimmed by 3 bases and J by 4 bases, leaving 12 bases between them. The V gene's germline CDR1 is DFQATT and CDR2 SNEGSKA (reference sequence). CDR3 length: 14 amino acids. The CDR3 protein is CSARAVSFNEKLFF. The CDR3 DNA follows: TGCAGTGCTAGGGCGGTTTCGTTTAATGAAAAACTGTTTTTT.

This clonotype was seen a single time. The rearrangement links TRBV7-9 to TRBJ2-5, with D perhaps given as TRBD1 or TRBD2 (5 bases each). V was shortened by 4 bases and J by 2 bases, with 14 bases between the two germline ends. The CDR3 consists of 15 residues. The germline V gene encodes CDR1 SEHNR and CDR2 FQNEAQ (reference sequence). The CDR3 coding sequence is TGTGCCAGCAGCTCACCGGGACCCCTACAAGAGACCCAGTACTTC. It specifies CASSSPGPLQETQYF.

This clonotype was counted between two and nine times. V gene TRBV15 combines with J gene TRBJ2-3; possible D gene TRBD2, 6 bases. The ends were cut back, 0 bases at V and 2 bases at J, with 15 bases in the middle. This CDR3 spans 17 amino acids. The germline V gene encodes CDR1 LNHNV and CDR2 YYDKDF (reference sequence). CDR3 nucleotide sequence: TGTGCCACCAGCAGAGACCGGGACTTAGCTTTCACAGATACGCAGTATTTT. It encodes CATSRDRDLAFTDTQYF.

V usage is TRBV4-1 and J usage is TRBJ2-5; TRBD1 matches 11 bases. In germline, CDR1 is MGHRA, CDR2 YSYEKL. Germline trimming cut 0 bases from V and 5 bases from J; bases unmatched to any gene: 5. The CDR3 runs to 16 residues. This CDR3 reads CASSQEDRGRGETQYF. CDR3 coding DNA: TGCGCCAGCAGCCAAGAGGACAGGGGGCGAGGGGAGACCCAGTACTTC.

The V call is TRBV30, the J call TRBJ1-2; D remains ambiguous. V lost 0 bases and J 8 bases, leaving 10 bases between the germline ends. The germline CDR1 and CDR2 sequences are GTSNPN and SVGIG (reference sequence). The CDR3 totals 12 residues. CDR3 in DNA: TGTGCCTGGAGTGTTCTGCAAGGAGGCTACACCTTC. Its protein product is CAWSVLQGGYTF.

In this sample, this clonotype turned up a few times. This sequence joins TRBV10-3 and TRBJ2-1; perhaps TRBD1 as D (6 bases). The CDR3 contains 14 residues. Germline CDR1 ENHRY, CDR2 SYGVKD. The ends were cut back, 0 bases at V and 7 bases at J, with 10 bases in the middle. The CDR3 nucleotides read TGTGCCATCAGTGAGTCCTGGGGGCTAAATGAGCAGTTCTTC. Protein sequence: CAISESWGLNEQFF.

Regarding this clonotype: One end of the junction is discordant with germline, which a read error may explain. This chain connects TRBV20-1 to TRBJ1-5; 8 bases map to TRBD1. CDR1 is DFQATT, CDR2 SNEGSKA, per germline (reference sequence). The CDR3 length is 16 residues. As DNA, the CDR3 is TGCGGTGCTAGAGATCGGGGGGGACAGGATCGCCAGCCCCAGCATTTT. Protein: CGARDRGGQDRQPQHF.

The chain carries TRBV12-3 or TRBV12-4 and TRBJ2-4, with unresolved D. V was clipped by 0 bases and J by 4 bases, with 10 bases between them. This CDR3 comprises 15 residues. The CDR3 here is CASSLALGMKNIQYF. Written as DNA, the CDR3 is TGTGCCAGCAGTTTAGCGCTAGGGATGAAAAACATTCAGTACTTC.

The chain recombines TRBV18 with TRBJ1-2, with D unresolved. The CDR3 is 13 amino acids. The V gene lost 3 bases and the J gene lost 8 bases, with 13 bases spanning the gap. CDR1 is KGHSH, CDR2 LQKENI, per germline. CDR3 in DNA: TGTGCCAGCTCACCGCCGGGTCCTGGGGGCTACACCTTC. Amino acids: CASSPPGPGGYTF.

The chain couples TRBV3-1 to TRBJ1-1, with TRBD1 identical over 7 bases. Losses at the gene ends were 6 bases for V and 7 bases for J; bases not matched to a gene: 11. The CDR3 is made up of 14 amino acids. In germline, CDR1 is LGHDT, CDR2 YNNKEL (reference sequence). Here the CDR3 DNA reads TGTGCCAGCAGGTCTAGTACAGGGGCGAGTGAAGCTTTCTTT. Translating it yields CASRSSTGASEAFF.

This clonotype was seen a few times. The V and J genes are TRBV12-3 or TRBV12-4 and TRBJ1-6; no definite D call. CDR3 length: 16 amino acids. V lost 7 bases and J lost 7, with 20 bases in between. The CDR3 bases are TGTGCCAGCACTGAGGTGGTGGGCAAACCCAATTCACCCCTCCACTTT. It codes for CASTEVVGKPNSPLHF.

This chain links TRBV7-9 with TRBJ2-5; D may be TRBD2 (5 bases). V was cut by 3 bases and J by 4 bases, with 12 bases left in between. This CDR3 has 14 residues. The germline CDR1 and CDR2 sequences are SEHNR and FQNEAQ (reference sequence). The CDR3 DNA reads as TGTGCCAGCAGCTTTAATGAGGGTCGAGAGACCCAGTACTTC. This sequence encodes CASSFNEGRETQYF. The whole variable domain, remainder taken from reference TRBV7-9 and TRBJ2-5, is DTGVSQNPRHKITKRGQNVTFRCDPISEHNRLYWYRQTLGQGPEFLTYFQNEAQLEKSRLLSDRFSAERPKGSFSTLEIQRTEQGDSAMYLCASSFNEGRETQYFGPGTRLLVL.

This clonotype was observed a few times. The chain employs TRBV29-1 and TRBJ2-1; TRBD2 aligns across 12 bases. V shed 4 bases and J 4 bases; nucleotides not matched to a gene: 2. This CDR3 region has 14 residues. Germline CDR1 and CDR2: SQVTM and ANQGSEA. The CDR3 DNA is TGCAGCGTTGCCGGACTAGCGGGGTACAATGAGCAGTTCTTC. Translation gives CSVAGLAGYNEQFF.